A selection of T cell receptor beta chains follows, all from one sample in a study of identical twins. TCRdb recomputed calls from the 5' RACE reads with MiXCR, one row per CDR3 protein. This table holds 690,000 or so distinct CDR3 sequences, under 9% found once. The sample also formed part of further work on yellow fever vaccine responses in identical twins.

Sequenced sample: PBMCs. These receptors came from a woman aged 18-29 years in good health. CDR3s leave out the opening cysteine and the closing phenylalanine or tryptophan.

CDR3aa: ASRAGGHEQY; j_gene: TRBJ2-7; v_gene: TRBV2
CDR3aa: ASSPGPINTGELF; j_gene: TRBJ2-2; v_gene: TRBV18
CDR3aa: ASSQEEGSGKSSYNEQF; j_gene: TRBJ2-1; v_gene: TRBV14
CDR3aa: SARPMNTGELF; j_gene: TRBJ2-2; v_gene: TRBV20-1
CDR3aa: ATSTSVKAYEQY; j_gene: TRBJ2-7; v_gene: TRBV15
CDR3aa: ASSQDEGHEQF; j_gene: TRBJ2-1; v_gene: TRBV4-3
CDR3aa: ASGYREGIRREQF; j_gene: TRBJ2-1; v_gene: TRBV21-1
CDR3aa: ASSRRGDAFFNEQF; j_gene: TRBJ2-1; v_gene: TRBV12-3/TRBV12-4
CDR3aa: ASSLRGADIQY; j_gene: TRBJ2-4; v_gene: TRBV14
CDR3aa: ASTSPTGGGADTQY; j_gene: TRBJ2-3; v_gene: TRBV12-3/TRBV12-4
CDR3aa: ASSKEVSYEQY; j_gene: TRBJ2-7; v_gene: TRBV6-6
CDR3aa: ASRGAGNEKLF; j_gene: TRBJ1-4; v_gene: TRBV9
CDR3aa: ASSYLGLSGELF; j_gene: TRBJ2-2; v_gene: TRBV6-2/TRBV6-3
CDR3aa: ASSLIPGTGHNTGELF; j_gene: TRBJ2-2; v_gene: TRBV27
CDR3aa: SGKTSGRTGELF; j_gene: TRBJ2-2; v_gene: TRBV29-1
CDR3aa: ASSITGVGELF; j_gene: TRBJ2-2; v_gene: TRBV27
CDR3aa: AIRGTTVTDTQY; j_gene: TRBJ2-3; v_gene: TRBV10-3
CDR3aa: AGTGTRDHNEQF; j_gene: TRBJ2-1; v_gene: TRBV30
CDR3aa: ASSLPPETQY; j_gene: TRBJ2-3; v_gene: TRBV12-3/TRBV12-4
CDR3aa: SVALSRVRTETQY; j_gene: TRBJ2-5; v_gene: TRBV29-1
CDR3aa: ASSERGLNTGELF; j_gene: TRBJ2-2; v_gene: TRBV6-1
CDR3aa: ATSETPGQGARETQY; j_gene: TRBJ2-5; v_gene: TRBV24-1
CDR3aa: ASSRALSGDEEKLF; j_gene: TRBJ1-4; v_gene: TRBV7-9
CDR3aa: ASSTSSGSSYEQY; j_gene: TRBJ2-7; v_gene: TRBV21-1
CDR3aa: ASSLDPGAPAEAF; j_gene: TRBJ1-1; v_gene: TRBV7-8
CDR3aa: ASSYPGTGGTVAF; j_gene: TRBJ1-1; v_gene: TRBV6-5
CDR3aa: ASSARQGADTQY; j_gene: TRBJ2-3; v_gene: TRBV12-3/TRBV12-4
CDR3aa: ASSSPSSGRETQY; j_gene: TRBJ2-5; v_gene: TRBV7-7
CDR3aa: ASMTAGLAHTDTQY; j_gene: TRBJ2-3; v_gene: TRBV12-3/TRBV12-4
CDR3aa: ASSQFPRQGNEQF; j_gene: TRBJ2-1; v_gene: TRBV6-4
CDR3aa: ASSLHFQETQY; j_gene: TRBJ2-5; v_gene: TRBV5-5
CDR3aa: ASSSSLYTQY; j_gene: TRBJ2-3; v_gene: TRBV11-2
CDR3aa: ASASEDTYYEQY; j_gene: TRBJ2-7; v_gene: TRBV12-3/TRBV12-4
CDR3aa: SVEGGSSGRGNEQF; j_gene: TRBJ2-1; v_gene: TRBV29-1
CDR3aa: ASSYIWGVNQPQH; j_gene: TRBJ1-5; v_gene: TRBV6-5
CDR3aa: ASSPPPLLMNTEAF; j_gene: TRBJ1-1; v_gene: TRBV12-3/TRBV12-4
CDR3aa: ASSLEADNEQF; j_gene: TRBJ2-1; v_gene: TRBV12-3/TRBV12-4